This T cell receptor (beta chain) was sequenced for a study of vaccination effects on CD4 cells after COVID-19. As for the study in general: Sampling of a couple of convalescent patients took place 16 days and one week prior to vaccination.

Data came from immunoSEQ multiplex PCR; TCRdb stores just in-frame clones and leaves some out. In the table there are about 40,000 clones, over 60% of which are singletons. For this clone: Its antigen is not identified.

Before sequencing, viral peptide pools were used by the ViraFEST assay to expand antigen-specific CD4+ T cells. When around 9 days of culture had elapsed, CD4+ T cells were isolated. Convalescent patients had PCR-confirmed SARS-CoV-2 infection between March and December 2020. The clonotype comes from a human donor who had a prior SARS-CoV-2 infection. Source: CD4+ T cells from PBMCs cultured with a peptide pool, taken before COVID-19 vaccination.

This chain's CDR3 is CASSRTGGPGAGELFF. The DNA for the CDR3 is TGCGCCAGCTCGAGGACAGGGGGACCGGGTGCCGGGGAGCTGTTTTTT. The rearrangement uses TRBV4-1 and TRBJ2-2, with 10 bases identical to TRBD1. V lost 8 bases, J lost 6 bases, and 12 bases stayed unmatched. The germline CDR1 and CDR2 sequences are MGHRA and YSYEKL. The CDR3 runs to 16 residues.